This entry is about one T cell receptor beta chain. With random hexamers, about 0.45 to 1 ug RNA was reverse transcribed. From the immunoSEQ multiplex PCR reads, TCRdb called clonotypes with MiXCR, one entry per CDR3 protein. The sample records approximately 87,000 distinct CDR3 sequences, 95% to 96% being singletons. The ends were cut back, 0 bases at V and 4 bases at J, with 6 bases in the middle. Looked up from germline, CDR1 is MNHEY and CDR2 is SVGAGI. The CDR3 totals 13 residues. The source of the sample is a study of CD8 T cells in Susac syndrome. Sequences were obtained from CD8+ T cells from PBMCs. The TCR originated in a human donor with Susac syndrome. The chain carries TRBV6-5 and TRBJ2-5; D unclear. This CDR3 is CASSYSAAETQYF. CDR3 sequence (DNA): TGTGCCAGCAGTTACTCCGCCGCAGAGACCCAGTACTTC.